One sample yielded the 29 T cell receptor beta chains listed below, sequenced in a study of blood T cells in healthy people across ages. Using a J-beta primer mix together with a sample-barcoded 5' primer, a second PCR was run for about 6 to 12 cycles. TCRdb itself ran the 5' RACE reads through MiXCR, one entry per CDR3 protein. This table holds more than 1 million distinct CDR3 sequences, 40% to 50% found once. Source material: blood. The receptors were gathered from a woman aged 55-69 years in good health.

This clonotype turned up a few times. J is TRBJ2-7 and V is TRBV4-2, with 10 bases aligning to TRBD1. The ends lost 0 bases at V and 6 bases at J; junction bases unmatched: 5. CDR1 is LGHNA and CDR2 is YNFKEQ in the germline V gene. This CDR3 has 15 amino acids. Here the CDR3 DNA reads TGTGCCAGCAGCCAAGAAGACAGGGGGCGCGGCGAGCAGTACTTC. As protein: CASSQEDRGRGEQYF.

This clonotype was picked up a small number of times. J is TRBJ1-2 and V is TRBV29-1; D is possibly TRBD1 (5 bases). Germline loops: CDR1 SQVTM, CDR2 ANQGSEA. There are 12 residues in the CDR3. Trimming pared 6 bases from V and 4 bases from J, leaving 12 bases between. This chain's CDR3 is CSVAPGAYGYTF. DNA for the CDR3: TGCAGCGTCGCGCCCGGGGCCTATGGCTACACCTTC.

This clonotype was detected many times. The genes are TRBV29-1 and TRBJ2-5, with no clear D. The CDR3 extends over 13 amino acids. Trimming shortened V by 3 bases and J by 1 base, and 9 bases separated the two germline ends. Looked up from germline, CDR1 is SQVTM and CDR2 is ANQGSEA. Here the CDR3 reads CSVDGQSQETQYF. CDR3 DNA sequence: TGCAGCGTTGATGGGCAGAGCCAAGAGACCCAGTACTTC.

The sample holds a few counts of this clonotype. The rearrangement joins TRBV5-1 to TRBJ2-1; TRBD2 matches at 7 bases. Germline V gives CDR1 SGHRS, CDR2 YFSETQ. Unmatched junction bases numbered 6, after V lost 2 bases and J lost 4 bases. The CDR3 runs 15 residues. CDR3 nucleotide sequence: TGCGCCAGCAGCTTATTCGGACTAGTTTACAATGAGCAGTTCTTC. It encodes CASSLFGLVYNEQFF. The variable domain in full, completed from reference TRBV5-1 and TRBJ2-1, reads KAGVTQTPRYLIKTRGQQVTLSCSPISGHRSVSWYQQTPGQGLQFLFEYFSETQRNKGNFPGRFSGRQFSNSRSEMNVSTLELGDSALYLCASSLFGLVYNEQFFGPGTRLTVL.

The chain carries TRBV20-1 and TRBJ2-3, with 9 bases aligning to TRBD2. The CDR3 is 16 amino acids. Trimming cost V 0 bases and J 3 bases; bases outside gene matches: 7. The germline CDR1 and CDR2 sequences are DFQATT and SNEGSKA (reference sequence). The CDR3 sequence: CSARDPGGRGTDTQYF. The CDR3, as DNA: TGCAGTGCTAGAGATCCGGGCGGGAGGGGGACAGATACGCAGTATTTT.

V and J are TRBV2 and TRBJ1-5; 7 bases map to TRBD1. The V gene end was trimmed by 6 bases and the J gene end by 6 bases; junction bases not matched to a gene: 8. The CDR3 loop spans 14 amino acids. Germline V CDR1 and CDR2: SNHLY, FYNNEI. CDR3 sequence: CASRDDREGQPQHF. The CDR3 nucleotides are TGTGCCAGCAGGGACGACAGGGAGGGTCAGCCCCAGCATTTT.

The gene calls are TRBV6-2 or TRBV6-3 and TRBJ1-1; D not certain. This CDR3 has 14 residues. Germline CDR1 is MNHEY and CDR2 is SVGEGT. Deletions cut 2 bases from V and 1 base from J, with 8 bases between. The CDR3, as DNA: TGTGCCAGCAGTTACGGTTTCAAGAACACTGAAGCTTTCTTT. Its translation: CASSYGFKNTEAFF.

The V and J genes are TRBV5-5 and TRBJ2-4; 10 positions agree with TRBD2. The CDR3 is made up of 17 amino acids. J gave up 3 bases and V 0 bases, and 6 bases lay outside the gene matches. Germline CDR1 SGHKS, CDR2 YYEKEE (reference sequence). The CDR3 coding sequence is TGTGCCAGCAGCTTGGACCCTAGCGGGGGTTTCAAAAACATTCAGTACTTC. The encoded protein is CASSLDPSGGFKNIQYF.

V and J are TRBV20-1 and TRBJ2-1; D is undetermined. Germline-derived CDR1 and CDR2 are DFQATT and SNEGSKA (reference sequence). Deletions cut 0 bases from V and 6 bases from J, with 9 bases between. The CDR3 sequence is 13 residues long. This CDR3 is CSARDLSGNEQFF. CDR3 sequence (DNA): TGCAGTGCTAGAGATCTCAGTGGCAATGAGCAGTTCTTC.

Of note for this clonotype: A much larger clone differs by one base, so this may be a read error. The chain couples TRBV10-3 to TRBJ2-7, with 12 bases that match TRBD2. With 0 bases clipped from V and 6 bases from J, the junction kept 9 bases outside the gene matches. The germline V gene has CDR1 ENHRY and CDR2 SYGVKD. This CDR3 region has 17 residues. CDR3 sequence (DNA): TGTGCCATCAGTGAGTCTTTACTAGCGGGAGGTATCGTCGAGCAGTACTTC. It is translated as CAISESLLAGGIVEQYF.

The gene calls are TRBV10-3 and TRBJ2-7; possibly TRBD2 for D (6 bases). Germline CDR1 ENHRY, CDR2 SYGVKD. This CDR3 has 12 residues. The CDR3 here is CDILAPSYEQYF. In DNA form, the CDR3 reads TGTGACATACTAGCACCCTCCTACGAGCAGTACTTC.

V gene TRBV5-6 combines with J gene TRBJ2-4, with TRBD1 matching over 8 bases. In germline, CDR1 is SGHDT, CDR2 YYEEEE. Trimming at V came to 3 bases and at J to 0 bases, leaving 5 bases not matched to a gene. This CDR3 spans 16 amino acids. The CDR3 nucleotides are TGTGCCAGCAGCTACGACAGGGGTCTAGCCAAAAACATTCAGTACTTC. Amino acid sequence: CASSYDRGLAKNIQYF.

The chain uses TRBV7-3 and TRBJ2-1, with D perhaps being TRBD1 or TRBD2 (5 bases each). V lost 0 bases, J lost 4 bases, and 13 bases lay in between. Germline V CDR1 and CDR2: SGHTA, FQGTGA. CDR3 size: 16 residues. CDR3 sequence reads: CASSLTGTLSYNEQFF. CDR3 nucleotides: TGTGCCAGCAGCTTAACCGGGACGCTCTCGTACAATGAGCAGTTCTTC.

The rearrangement joins TRBV12-3 or TRBV12-4 to TRBJ2-1; no clear D. CDR3 size: 12 residues. CDR3 loop: CAIKGVGETQFF. In DNA form, the CDR3 reads TGTGCGATAAAAGGTGTCGGAGAGACCCAGTTCTTC.

About this clonotype itself: A much larger clone sits a single nucleotide away, making a read error possible. This chain connects TRBV7-9 to TRBJ2-7, with TRBD1 matching 7 bases. This CDR3 contains 12 residues. Germline V gene data show CDR1 as SEHNR and CDR2 as FQNEAQ (reference sequence). Losses at the gene ends were 5 bases for V and 8 bases for J; bases not matched to a gene: 6. CDR3 loop: CASSPGQEKQYF. In nucleotides, the CDR3 is TGTGCCAGCAGCCCCGGACAGGAAAAGCAGTACTTC.

The gene calls are TRBV29-1 and TRBJ2-5, with D uncertain. This CDR3 is 12 amino acids long. Looked up from germline, CDR1 is SQVTM and CDR2 is ANQGSEA. Trimming left V 3 bases short and J 0 bases short, with 5 bases between. CDR3 loop: CSVDRYQETQYF. The CDR3, as DNA: TGCAGCGTTGATCGGTACCAAGAGACCCAGTACTTC.

J is TRBJ1-1 and V is TRBV9; no reliable D call. Germline V gene data show CDR1 as SGDLS and CDR2 as YYNGEE. Trimming cost V 4 bases and J 7 bases, with 11 bases left between them. The CDR3 contains 12 residues. The CDR3 DNA is TGTGCCAGCAGCCCCAGTTGGGGTGAAGCTTTCTTT. As protein: CASSPSWGEAFF. Full variable domain (missing parts from reference TRBV9 and TRBJ1-1): DSGVTQTPKHLITATGQRVTLRCSPRSGDLSVYWYQQSLDQGLQFLIQYYNGEERAKGNILERFSAQQFPDLHSELNLSSLELGDSALYFCASSPSWGEAFFGQGTRLTVV.

The chain carries TRBV6-1 and TRBJ1-1; D possibly corresponds to TRBD1 (5 bases). The CDR3 is 13 residues long. Trimming shortened V by 7 bases and J by 3 bases, and 12 bases separated the two germline ends. Germline values: CDR1 MNHNS, CDR2 SASEGT. The CDR3 DNA follows: TGTGCCAGCACTGGCGGGGGTTACACTGAAGCTTTCTTT. Translation gives CASTGGGYTEAFF.

V is TRBV7-9 and J is TRBJ1-2; D is uncertain. CDR3 length: 12 residues. The V end was cut by 0 bases, the J end by 6 bases, with 5 bases between. Germline V gene sequence: CDR1 SEHNR, CDR2 FQNEAQ (reference sequence). CDR3 loop: CASSLAIDGYTF. CDR3 in DNA: TGTGCCAGCAGCTTAGCGATCGATGGCTACACCTTC. The entire variable domain, with the rest obtained from reference TRBV7-9 and TRBJ1-2, is as follows: DTGVSQNPRHKITKRGQNVTFRCDPISEHNRLYWYRQTLGQGPEFLTYFQNEAQLEKSRLLSDRFSAERPKGSFSTLEIQRTEQGDSAMYLCASSLAIDGYTFGSGTRLTVV.

J is TRBJ2-7 and V is TRBV7-2; perhaps TRBD1 as D (5 bases). Trimming removed 0 bases at V and 1 base at J, with 10 bases between. This CDR3 comprises 15 residues. Germline CDR1 reads SGHTA; CDR2 reads FQGNSA. Written as DNA, the CDR3 is TGTGCCAGCAGCTTAGCTGGCAGGGTATCCTACGAGCAGTACTTC. Amino acids: CASSLAGRVSYEQYF.

This chain uses TRBV10-3 with TRBJ1-1; 7 bases fit TRBD1. This CDR3 is built from 16 residues. CDR1 and CDR2 from the germline V gene are ENHRY and SYGVKD. J was trimmed by 0 bases and V by 6 bases; bases with no gene match: 10. CDR3 nucleotides: TGTGCCATCAGACCCCAGGGACAGACCATGAACACTGAAGCTTTCTTT. Translated, it gives CAIRPQGQTMNTEAFF.

With regard to this clonotype: With a much larger clone just one base away, this may be a read error. The V call is TRBV5-1, the J call TRBJ2-7; D possibly uses TRBD1 or TRBD2 (5 bases each). Germline V gene lookup returns CDR1 SGHRS and CDR2 YFSETQ. CDR3 length equals 15 residues. Trimming removed 3 bases at V and 0 bases at J, with 13 bases between. The CDR3 nucleotides are TGCGCCAGCAGCTCCCGGCCAGGGAGCTCCTACGAGCAGTACTTC. It translates to CASSSRPGSSYEQYF.

The chain is built from TRBV6-5 and TRBJ2-3; D may be TRBD2 (5 bases). Per germline, CDR1 MNHEY and CDR2 SVGAGI. Trimming left V 4 bases short and J 0 bases short, with 14 bases between. The CDR3 has 16 amino acids. The CDR3: CASSSLTGSSTDTQYF. In DNA form, the CDR3 reads TGTGCCAGCAGTTCACTGACGGGATCTAGCACAGATACGCAGTATTTT.

The CDR3: CASSEFDKGWETQYF. The CDR3 nucleotides read TGTGCCAGCAGTGAATTTGACAAAGGGTGGGAGACCCAGTACTTC. V is TRBV25-1 and J is TRBJ2-7; D uncertain. The J call may be faulty, since TRBJ2-5 better matches the DNA end. CDR3 length: 15 residues. Germline values: CDR1 MGHDK, CDR2 SYGVNS.

The rearrangement joins TRBV27 to TRBJ2-7; 7 nucleotides align to TRBD1. CDR3 length equals 14 residues. Per the germline V gene, CDR1 is MNHEY and CDR2 is SMNVEV (reference sequence). V shed 2 bases, J shed 2 bases, and the junction held 3 bases outside the gene matches. The CDR3 region has the DNA TGTGCCAGCAGTTTAAAAGGGACAGCCTACGAGCAGTACTTC. Translated, it gives CASSLKGTAYEQYF.

This clonotype appeared a few times. The J gene is TRBJ2-1, the V gene TRBV24-1; TRBD1 or TRBD2 may be the D gene (6 bases each). Deletions cut 3 bases from V and 2 bases from J, with 16 bases between. Germline loops: CDR1 KGHDR, CDR2 SFDVKD. The CDR3 has 17 amino acids. CDR3 DNA: TGTGCCACCAGTGATGGACTCGGGGGCTCCCCCTACAATGAGCAGTTCTTC. Translating gives CATSDGLGGSPYNEQFF.

DNA for the CDR3: TGTGCCACCAGCAGAGGGGGACAGGGGGAGAAGGGAGAGACCCAGTACTTC. Protein sequence: CATSRGGQGEKGETQYF. V and J are TRBV15 and TRBJ2-5; 11 bases are a match to TRBD1. J lost 4 bases, V lost 1 base, and 8 bases had no gene match. This CDR3 contains 17 residues. Per germline, CDR1 LNHNV and CDR2 YYDKDF (reference sequence). Using reference TRBV15 and TRBJ2-5 for the parts outside the CDR3, the full variable domain is DAMVIQNPRYQVTQFGKPVTLSCSQTLNHNVMYWYQQKSSQAPKLLFHYYDKDFNNEADTPDNFQSRRPNTSFCFLDIRSPGLGDTAMYLCATSRGGQGEKGETQYFGPGTRLLVL.

The chain employs TRBV2 and TRBJ2-2; no definite D call. The CDR3 is 14 residues long. From germline, CDR1 is SNHLY and CDR2 FYNNEI. Trimming removed 2 bases from V and 7 bases from J, with 11 bases in between. This CDR3 is CASSERAAIGELFF. CDR3 nucleotide sequence: TGTGCCAGCAGTGAAAGGGCAGCGATCGGGGAGCTGTTTTTT.

This clonotype was recorded a few times. The V call is TRBV6-5, the J call TRBJ2-1; unclear D gene. Trimming cost V 0 bases and J 3 bases, with 9 bases left between them. CDR1 MNHEY and CDR2 SVGAGI come from the germline V gene. The CDR3 is 15 residues long. The CDR3, as DNA: TGTGCCAGCAGTTACTCTGCCGGAAACTACAATGAGCAGTTCTTC. It specifies CASSYSAGNYNEQFF.